This TCR beta chain emerged from a study of cytomegalovirus exposure and HLA in healthy donors. Broader study findings: Productive rates of about 87% or about 30% were seen for most TCR beta V segments in an earlier analysis. Sequencing artifact likely explains a cluster of highly shared sequence variants.

Germline V CDR1 and CDR2: LNHNV, YYDKDF (reference sequence). This CDR3 contains 17 residues. The V end was cut by 0 bases, the J end by 9 bases, with 18 bases between. With respect to this clone: Antigen specificity is unknown.

PCR was performed using 60 Vbeta and 13 Jbeta primers. Clones were read by immunoSEQ multiplex PCR, and TCRdb kept only the in-frame ones, dropping some. Of some 83,000 clones listed, more than 70% were seen once; the top ten hold around 4.2%. This receptor was identified in a man aged 55-75 years in good health and CMV-seronegative. The chain has TRBV15 and TRBJ1-6; possibly TRBD1 for D (5 bases). The material sequenced was PBMCs. The CDR3: CATSRDHLQGAGSPLHF. The CDR3 DNA reads TGTGCCACCAGCAGAGATCACTTACAAGGGGCCGGTTCACCCCTCCACTTT.